This entry concerns a single TCR beta chain. Its target is unknown. The sample's treatment: some 20 received Ad26.COV2.S at low or high dose, single or two shots; roughly 5 received placebo; per-sample allocation not given. The samples were gathered on day 63 after the first injection of vaccine or placebo. Immunization relied on an Ad26 vector, which expressed Wuhan-strain SARS-CoV-2 spike. The sample comes from a study of Ad26.COV2.S vaccination and SARS-CoV-2 variants. Looking at the study overall: The study gave Ad26.COV2.S intramuscularly, once or twice 56 days apart. Regarding the study as a whole: Recipients given vaccine exceeded placebo recipients in spike-specific TCR breadth.

The repertoire was sequenced with immunoSEQ multiplex PCR; TCRdb's copy has only in-frame clones and lacks some. The table shows approximately 480,000 clones, with around 88% occurring only once. This CDR3 has 14 residues. Germline lookup yields CDR1 MDHEN and CDR2 SYDVKM. V shed 8 bases and J shed 5 bases, with 18 bases lying between them. The J gene is TRBJ1-1, the V gene TRBV28; D may be TRBD1 (6 bases). The material was peripheral blood, obtained in a trial of Ad26.COV2.S vaccine versus placebo. The receptor comes from a person aged 18-65 years who received the Ad26.COV2.S COVID-19 vaccine or a placebo. The CDR3 is CASQSAGARTEAFF. CDR3 in DNA: TGTGCCAGCCAATCGGCGGGGGCGCGAACTGAAGCTTTCTTT.